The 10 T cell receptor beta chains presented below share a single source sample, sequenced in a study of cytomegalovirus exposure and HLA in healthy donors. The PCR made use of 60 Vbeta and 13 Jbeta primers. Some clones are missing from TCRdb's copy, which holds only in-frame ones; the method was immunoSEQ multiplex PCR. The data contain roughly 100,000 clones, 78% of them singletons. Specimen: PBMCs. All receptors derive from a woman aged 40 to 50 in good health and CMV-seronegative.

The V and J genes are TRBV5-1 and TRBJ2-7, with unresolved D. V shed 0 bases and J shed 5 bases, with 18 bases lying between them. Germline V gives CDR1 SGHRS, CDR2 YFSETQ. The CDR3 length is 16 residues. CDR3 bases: TGCGCCAGCAGCTTGGGGTCCTTCGTGAGTTTGAACGAGCAGTACTTC. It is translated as CASSLGSFVSLNEQYF. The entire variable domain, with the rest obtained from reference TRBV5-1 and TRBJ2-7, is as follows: KAGVTQTPRYLIKTRGQQVTLSCSPISGHRSVSWYQQTPGQGLQFLFEYFSETQRNKGNFPGRFSGRQFSNSRSEMNVSTLELGDSALYLCASSLGSFVSLNEQYFGPGTRLTVT.

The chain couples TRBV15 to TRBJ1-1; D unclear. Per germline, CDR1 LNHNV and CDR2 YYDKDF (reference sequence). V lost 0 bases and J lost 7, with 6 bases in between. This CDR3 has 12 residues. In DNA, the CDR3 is TGTGCCACCAGCAGAGACGCGTATGAAGCTTTCTTT. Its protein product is CATSRDAYEAFF.

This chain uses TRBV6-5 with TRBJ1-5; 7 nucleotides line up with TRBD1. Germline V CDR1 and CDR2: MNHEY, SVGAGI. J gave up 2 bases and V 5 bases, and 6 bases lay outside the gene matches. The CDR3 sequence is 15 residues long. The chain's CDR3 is CASSAWTGRNQPQHF. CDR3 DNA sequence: TGTGCCAGCAGTGCATGGACAGGCCGCAATCAGCCCCAGCATTTT.

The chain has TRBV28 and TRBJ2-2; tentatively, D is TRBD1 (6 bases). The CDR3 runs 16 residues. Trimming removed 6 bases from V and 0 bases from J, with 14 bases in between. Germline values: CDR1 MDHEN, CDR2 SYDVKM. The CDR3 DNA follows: TGTGCCAGCAGAACGACAGGTCGCACGAACACCGGGGAGCTGTTTTTT. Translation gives CASRTTGRTNTGELFF.

The CDR3 nucleotides are TGTGCCAGTAGTACCCAACAGGGCAGCTACGAGCAGTACTTC. Translating it yields CASSTQQGSYEQYF. The V gene is TRBV19, the J gene TRBJ2-7, with D perhaps matching TRBD1 (6 bases). The CDR3 totals 14 residues. Germline CDR1 is LNHDA and CDR2 is SQIVND (reference sequence). Trimming removed 4 bases from V and 3 bases from J, with 13 bases in between.

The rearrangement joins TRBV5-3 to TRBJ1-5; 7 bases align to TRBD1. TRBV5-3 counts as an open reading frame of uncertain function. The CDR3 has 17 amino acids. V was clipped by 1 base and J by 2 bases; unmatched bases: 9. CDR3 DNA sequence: TGTGCCAGAAGCTTGTGGGTCACTCAGGGGGGCAATCAGCCCCAGCATTTT. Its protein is CARSLWVTQGGNQPQHF.

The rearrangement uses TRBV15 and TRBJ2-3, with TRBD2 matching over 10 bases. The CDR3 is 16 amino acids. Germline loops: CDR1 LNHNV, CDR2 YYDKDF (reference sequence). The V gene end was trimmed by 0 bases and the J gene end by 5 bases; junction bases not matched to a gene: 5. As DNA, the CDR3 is TGTGCCACCAGCAGAGAGGCTAGCGGGAGCCAAGATACGCAGTATTTT. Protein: CATSREASGSQDTQYF.

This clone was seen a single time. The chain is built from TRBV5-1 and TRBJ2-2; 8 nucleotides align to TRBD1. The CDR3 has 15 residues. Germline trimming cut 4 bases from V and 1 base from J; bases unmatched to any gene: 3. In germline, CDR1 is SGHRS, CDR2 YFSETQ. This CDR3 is CASSAGTGNTGELFF. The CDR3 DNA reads TGCGCCAGCAGCGCCGGGACAGGGAACACCGGGGAGCTGTTTTTT.

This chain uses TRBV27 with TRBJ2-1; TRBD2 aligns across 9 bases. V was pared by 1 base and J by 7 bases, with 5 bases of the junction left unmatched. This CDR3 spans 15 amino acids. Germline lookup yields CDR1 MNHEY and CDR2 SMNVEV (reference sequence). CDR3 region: CASSLWAGGVNEQFF. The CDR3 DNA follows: TGTGCCAGCAGTTTATGGGCGGGAGGGGTTAATGAGCAGTTCTTC.

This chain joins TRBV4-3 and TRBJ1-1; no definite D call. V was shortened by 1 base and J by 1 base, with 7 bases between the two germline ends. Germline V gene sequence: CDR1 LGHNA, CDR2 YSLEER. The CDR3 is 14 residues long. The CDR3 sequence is CASSQGRGNTEAFF. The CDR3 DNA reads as TGCGCCAGCAGCCAAGGCCGGGGGAACACTGAAGCTTTCTTT.